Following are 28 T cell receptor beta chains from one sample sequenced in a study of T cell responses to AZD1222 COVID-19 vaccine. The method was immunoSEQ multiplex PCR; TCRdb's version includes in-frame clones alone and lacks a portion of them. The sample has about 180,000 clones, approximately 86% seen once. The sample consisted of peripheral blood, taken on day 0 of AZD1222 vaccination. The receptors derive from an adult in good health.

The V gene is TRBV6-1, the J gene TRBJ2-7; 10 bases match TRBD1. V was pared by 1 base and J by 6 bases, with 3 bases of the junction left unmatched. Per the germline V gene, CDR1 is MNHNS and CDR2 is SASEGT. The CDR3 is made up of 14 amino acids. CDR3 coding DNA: TGTGCCAGCAGTGAAGGACAGGGGGCAAGCGAGCAGTACTTC. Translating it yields CASSEGQGASEQYF.

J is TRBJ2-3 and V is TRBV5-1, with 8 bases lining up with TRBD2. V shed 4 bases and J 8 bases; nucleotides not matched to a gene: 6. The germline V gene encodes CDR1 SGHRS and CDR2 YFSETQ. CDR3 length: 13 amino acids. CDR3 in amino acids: CASSTPGGSTQYF. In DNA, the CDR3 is TGCGCCAGCAGCACCCCGGGGGGGAGTACGCAGTATTTT.

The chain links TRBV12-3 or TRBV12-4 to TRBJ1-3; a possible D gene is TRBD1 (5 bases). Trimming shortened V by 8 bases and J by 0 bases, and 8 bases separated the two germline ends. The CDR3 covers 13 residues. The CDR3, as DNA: TGTGCCAGCGAACAGGTCTCTGGAAACACCATATATTTT. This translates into CASEQVSGNTIYF.

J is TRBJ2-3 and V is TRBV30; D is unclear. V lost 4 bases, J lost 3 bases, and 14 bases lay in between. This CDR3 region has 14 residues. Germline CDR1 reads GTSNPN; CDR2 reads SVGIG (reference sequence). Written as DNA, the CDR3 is TGTGCCTGGACCCCCGCAAGCGAAACAGATACGCAGTATTTT. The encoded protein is CAWTPASETDTQYF.

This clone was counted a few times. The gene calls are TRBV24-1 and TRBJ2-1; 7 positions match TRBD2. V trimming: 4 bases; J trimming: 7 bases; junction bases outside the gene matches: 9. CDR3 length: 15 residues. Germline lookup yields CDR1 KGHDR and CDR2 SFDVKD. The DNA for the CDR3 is TGTGCCACCAGTGAATCCCGGGACTATCAAAATGAGCAGTTCTTC. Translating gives CATSESRDYQNEQFF.

The CDR3 spells CASSPPSTPYNEQFF. For the CDR3, the DNA is TGTGCCAGCAGCCCCCCCAGTACCCCCTACAATGAGCAGTTCTTC. The chain employs TRBV7-9 and TRBJ2-1, with D unclear. Germline V gene sequence: CDR1 SEHNR, CDR2 FQNEAQ (reference sequence). Trimming left V 5 bases short and J 2 bases short, with 13 bases between. The CDR3 is 15 amino acids. Filled out from reference TRBV7-9 and TRBJ2-1, the complete variable domain reads DTGVSQNPRHKITKRGQNVTFRCDPISEHNRLYWYRQTLGQGPEFLTYFQNEAQLEKSRLLSDRFSAERPKGSFSTLEIQRTEQGDSAMYLCASSPPSTPYNEQFFGPGTRLTVL.

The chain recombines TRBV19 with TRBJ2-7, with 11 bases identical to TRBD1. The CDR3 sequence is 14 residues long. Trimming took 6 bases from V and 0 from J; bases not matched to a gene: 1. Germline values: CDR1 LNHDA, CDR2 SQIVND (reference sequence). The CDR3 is CASRGTGGSYEQYF. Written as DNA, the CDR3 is TGTGCCAGTAGGGGGACAGGGGGCTCCTACGAGCAGTACTTC. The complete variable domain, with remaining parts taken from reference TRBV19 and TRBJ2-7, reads DGGITQSPKYLFRKEGQNVTLSCEQNLNHDAMYWYRQDPGQGLRLIYYSQIVNDFQKGDIAEGYSVSREKKESFPLTVTSAQKNPTAFYLCASRGTGGSYEQYFGPGTRLTVT.

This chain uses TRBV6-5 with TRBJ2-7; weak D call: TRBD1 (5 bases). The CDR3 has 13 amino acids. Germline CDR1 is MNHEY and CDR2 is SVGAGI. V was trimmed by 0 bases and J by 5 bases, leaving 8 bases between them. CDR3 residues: CASSYSSGNEQYF. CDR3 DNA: TGTGCCAGCAGTTACTCGTCAGGGAACGAGCAGTACTTC.

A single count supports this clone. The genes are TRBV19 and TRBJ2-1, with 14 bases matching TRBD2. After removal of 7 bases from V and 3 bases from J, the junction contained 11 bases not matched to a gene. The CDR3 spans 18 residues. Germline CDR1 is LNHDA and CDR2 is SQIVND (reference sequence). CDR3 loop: CASTVSGGTSGSYNEQFF. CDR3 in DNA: TGTGCCAGTACCGTCTCCGGAGGGACTAGCGGGAGCTACAATGAGCAGTTCTTC.

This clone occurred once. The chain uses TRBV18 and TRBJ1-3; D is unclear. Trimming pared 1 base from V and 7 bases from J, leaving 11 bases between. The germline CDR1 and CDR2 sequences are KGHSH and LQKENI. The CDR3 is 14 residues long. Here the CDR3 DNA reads TGTGCCAGCTCACCACAGGGAATGGCTAACACCATATATTTT. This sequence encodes CASSPQGMANTIYF. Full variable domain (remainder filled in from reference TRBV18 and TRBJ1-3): NAGVMQNPRHLVRRRGQEARLRCSPMKGHSHVYWYRQLPEEGLKFMVYLQKENIIDESGMPKERFSAEFPKEGPSILRIQQVVRGDSAAYFCASSPQGMANTIYFGEGSWLTVV.

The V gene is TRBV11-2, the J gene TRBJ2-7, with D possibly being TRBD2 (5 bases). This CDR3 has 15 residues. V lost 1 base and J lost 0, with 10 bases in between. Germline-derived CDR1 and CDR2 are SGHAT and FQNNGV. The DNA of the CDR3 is TGTGCCAGCAGCTTAGGGCGGAGGAGCTCCTACGAGCAGTACTTC. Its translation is CASSLGRRSSYEQYF.

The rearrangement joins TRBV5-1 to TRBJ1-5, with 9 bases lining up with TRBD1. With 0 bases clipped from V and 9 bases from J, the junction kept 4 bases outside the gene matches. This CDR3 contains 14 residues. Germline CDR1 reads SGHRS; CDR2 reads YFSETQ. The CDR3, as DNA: TGCGCCAGCAGCTTGGAGGGGGGACAGGGGCCCCAGCATTTT. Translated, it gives CASSLEGGQGPQHF. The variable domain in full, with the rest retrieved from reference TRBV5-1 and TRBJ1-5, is KAGVTQTPRYLIKTRGQQVTLSCSPISGHRSVSWYQQTPGQGLQFLFEYFSETQRNKGNFPGRFSGRQFSNSRSEMNVSTLELGDSALYLCASSLEGGQGPQHFGDGTRLSIL.

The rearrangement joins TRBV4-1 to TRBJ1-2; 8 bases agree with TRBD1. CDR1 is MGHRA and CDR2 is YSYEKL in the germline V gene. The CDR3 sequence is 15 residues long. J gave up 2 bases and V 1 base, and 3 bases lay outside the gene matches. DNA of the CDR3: TGCGCCAGCAGCCAAGGAGGACAGGGCAACTATGGCTACACCTTC. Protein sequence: CASSQGGQGNYGYTF.

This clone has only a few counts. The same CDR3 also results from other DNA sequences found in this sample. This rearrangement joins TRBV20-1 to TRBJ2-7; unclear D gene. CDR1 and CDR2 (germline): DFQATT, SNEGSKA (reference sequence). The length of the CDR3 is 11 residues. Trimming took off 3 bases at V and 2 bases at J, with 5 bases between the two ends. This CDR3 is CSASPAYEQYF. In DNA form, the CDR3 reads TGCAGTGCTAGTCCAGCCTACGAGCAGTACTTC.

DNA for the CDR3: TGTGCCAGCAGCTCCTTACACTCTGGGGCCAACGTCCTGACTTTC. Translated: CASSSLHSGANVLTF. This rearrangement joins TRBV5-5 to TRBJ2-6, with unresolved D. The CDR3 has 15 amino acids. CDR1 and CDR2 (germline): SGHKS, YYEKEE (reference sequence). V dropped 3 bases and J dropped 0 bases, with 7 bases sitting between them.

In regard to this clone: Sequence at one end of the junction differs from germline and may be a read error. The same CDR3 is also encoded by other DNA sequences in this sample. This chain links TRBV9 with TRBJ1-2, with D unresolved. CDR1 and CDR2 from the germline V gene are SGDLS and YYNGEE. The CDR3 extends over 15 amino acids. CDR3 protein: CASSVEGSAHYGYTF. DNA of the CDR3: TGTGCCAGTAGCGTAGAAGGATCGGCGCACTATGGCTACACCTTC.

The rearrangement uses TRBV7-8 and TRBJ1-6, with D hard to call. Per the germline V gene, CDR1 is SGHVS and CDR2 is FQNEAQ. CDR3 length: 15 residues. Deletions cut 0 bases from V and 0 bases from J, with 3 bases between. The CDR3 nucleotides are TGTGCCAGCAGCTTAGCGGGCTCCTATAATTCACCCCTCCACTTT. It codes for CASSLAGSYNSPLHF.

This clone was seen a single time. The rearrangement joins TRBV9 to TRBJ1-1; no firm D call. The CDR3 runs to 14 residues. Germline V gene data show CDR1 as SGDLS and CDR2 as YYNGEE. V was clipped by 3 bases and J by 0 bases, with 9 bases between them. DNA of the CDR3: TGTGCCAGCAGCGCCTCCCCTATGAACACTGAAGCTTTCTTT. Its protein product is CASSASPMNTEAFF.

This chain's CDR3 is CASSYVGTASGNTIYF. CDR3 in DNA: TGTGCCAGCAGCTACGTCGGAACAGCCAGCGGAAACACCATATATTTT. This chain links TRBV21-1 with TRBJ1-3; TRBD1, the table's D call, was not compared with the DNA. TRBV21-1 corresponds to a pseudogene. The CDR3 sequence is 16 residues long.

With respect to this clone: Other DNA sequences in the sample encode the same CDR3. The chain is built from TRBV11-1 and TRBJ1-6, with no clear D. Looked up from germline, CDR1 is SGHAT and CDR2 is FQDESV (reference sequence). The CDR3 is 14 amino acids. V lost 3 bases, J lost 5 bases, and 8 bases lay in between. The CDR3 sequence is CASSFVRDNSPLHF. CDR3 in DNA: TGTGCCAGCAGCTTTGTACGGGATAATTCACCCCTCCACTTT.

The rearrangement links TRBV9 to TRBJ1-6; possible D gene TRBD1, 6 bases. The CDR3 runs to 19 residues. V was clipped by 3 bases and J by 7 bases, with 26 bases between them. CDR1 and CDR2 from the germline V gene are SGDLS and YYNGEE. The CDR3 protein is CASSDAGVRAWGQNSPLHF. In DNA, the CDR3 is TGTGCCAGCAGCGACGCAGGGGTCCGGGCTTGGGGCCAAAATTCACCCCTCCACTTT.

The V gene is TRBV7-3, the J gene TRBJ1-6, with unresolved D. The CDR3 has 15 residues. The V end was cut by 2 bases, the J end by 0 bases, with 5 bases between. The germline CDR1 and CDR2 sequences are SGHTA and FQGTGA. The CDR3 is CASSLGGSYNSPLHF. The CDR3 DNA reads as TGTGCCAGCAGCTTAGGCGGCTCCTATAATTCACCCCTCCACTTT.

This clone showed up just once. The DNA for the CDR3 is TGTGCCAGCAGCTACTCAAGCGGGAGGGCTCAAGAGACCCAGTACTTC. This sequence encodes CASSYSSGRAQETQYF. The chain combines TRBV7-2 with TRBJ2-5, with TRBD2 matching 10 bases. Looked up from germline, CDR1 is SGHTA and CDR2 is FQGNSA. J lost 2 bases, V lost 4 bases, and 7 bases had no gene match. This CDR3 region has 16 residues.

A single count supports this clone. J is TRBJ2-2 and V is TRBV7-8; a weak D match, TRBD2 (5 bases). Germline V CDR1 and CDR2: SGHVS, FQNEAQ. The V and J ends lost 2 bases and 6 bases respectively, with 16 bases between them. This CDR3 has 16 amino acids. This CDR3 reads CASSLSGVPGSGELFF. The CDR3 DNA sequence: TGTGCCAGCAGCTTATCCGGGGTCCCTGGGTCCGGGGAGCTGTTTTTT.

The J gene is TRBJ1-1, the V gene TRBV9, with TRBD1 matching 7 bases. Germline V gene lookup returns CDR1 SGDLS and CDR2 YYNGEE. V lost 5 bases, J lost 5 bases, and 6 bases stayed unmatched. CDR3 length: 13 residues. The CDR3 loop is CASSRDSGTEAFF. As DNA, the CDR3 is TGTGCCAGCAGTCGGGACAGTGGAACTGAAGCTTTCTTT.

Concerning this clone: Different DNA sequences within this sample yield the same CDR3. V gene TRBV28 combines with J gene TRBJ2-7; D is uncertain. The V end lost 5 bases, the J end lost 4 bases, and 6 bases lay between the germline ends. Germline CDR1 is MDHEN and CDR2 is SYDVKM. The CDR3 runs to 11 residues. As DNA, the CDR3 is TGTGCCAGCAGTCTCGGGTACGAGCAGTACTTC. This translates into CASSLGYEQYF.

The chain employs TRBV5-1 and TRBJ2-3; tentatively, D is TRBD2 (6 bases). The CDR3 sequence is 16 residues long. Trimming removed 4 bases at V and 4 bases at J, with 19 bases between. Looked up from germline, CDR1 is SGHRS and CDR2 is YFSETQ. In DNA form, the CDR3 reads TGCGCCAGCAGCGTGGGGACTGCGCGTGTGTCAGATACGCAGTATTTT. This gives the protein CASSVGTARVSDTQYF.

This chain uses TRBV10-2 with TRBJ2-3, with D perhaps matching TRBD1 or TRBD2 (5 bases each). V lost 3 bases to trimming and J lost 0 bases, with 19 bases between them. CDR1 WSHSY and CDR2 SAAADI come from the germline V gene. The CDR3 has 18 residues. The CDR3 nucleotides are TGCGCCAGCAGTGATCGGGGCAGCTTAGGGCCTAGCACAGATACGCAGTATTTT. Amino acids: CASSDRGSLGPSTDTQYF.